This is a list of T cell receptor beta chains from one sample in a study of Ad26.COV2.S vaccination and SARS-CoV-2 variants. The repertoire was sequenced with immunoSEQ multiplex PCR; TCRdb's copy has only in-frame clones and lacks some. The sample yields 350,000 to 550,000 clones, roughly 89% seen once. Sequenced material: peripheral blood, taken in a trial of Ad26.COV2.S vaccine versus placebo. These receptors all stem from a person aged 18 to 59 who received the Ad26.COV2.S COVID-19 vaccine or a placebo. Each CDR3 is given with its conserved first and last residue. Each record gives: CDR3 protein, CDR3 DNA, D gene, V gene, CDR3 length, clone size, J gene. D genes are given only for firm matches. Clone size appears in some rows only: once, few, many, or a class for an expanded clone.

CDR3 protein: CASSSDRGDTQYF; CDR3 DNA: TGTGCCAGCAGCTCCGACAGGGGAGATACGCAGTATTTT; D gene: TRBD1; V gene: TRBV11-3; CDR3 length: 13; clone size: .; J gene: TRBJ2-3
CDR3 protein: CASSGYGLADTDTQYF; CDR3 DNA: TGTGCCAGCAGTGGGTATGGTCTAGCGGACACAGATACGCAGTATTTT; D gene: TRBD2; V gene: TRBV6-1; CDR3 length: 16; clone size: .; J gene: TRBJ2-3
CDR3 protein: CASSPRTQANYGYTF; CDR3 DNA: TGTGCCAGCAGCCCCCGAACTCAAGCTAACTATGGCTACACCTTC; D gene: .; V gene: TRBV9; CDR3 length: 15; clone size: .; J gene: TRBJ1-2
CDR3 protein: CASSLGGRGANYGYTF; CDR3 DNA: TGTGCCAGCAGTTTGGGGGGCAGGGGAGCTAACTATGGCTACACCTTC; D gene: .; V gene: TRBV2; CDR3 length: 16; clone size: .; J gene: TRBJ1-2
CDR3 protein: CASSHNLGNTDTQYF; CDR3 DNA: TGCGCCAGCAGCCATAATTTGGGGAACACAGATACGCAGTATTTT; D gene: .; V gene: TRBV4-3; CDR3 length: 15; clone size: few; J gene: TRBJ2-3
CDR3 protein: CASSANPGTDTQYF; CDR3 DNA: TGTGCCAGCAGCGCCAACCCTGGCACAGATACGCAGTATTTT; D gene: .; V gene: TRBV11-3; CDR3 length: 14; clone size: .; J gene: TRBJ2-3
CDR3 protein: CASSVGSGTSTKEQYF; CDR3 DNA: TGTGCCAGCAGCGTAGGCTCCGGGACATCGACGAAGGAGCAGTACTTC; D gene: .; V gene: TRBV9; CDR3 length: 16; clone size: .; J gene: TRBJ2-7
CDR3 protein: CASSQNRDRGYGYTF; CDR3 DNA: TGCGCCAGCAGCCAGAACCGGGACAGGGGCTATGGCTACACCTTC; D gene: TRBD1; V gene: TRBV4-1; CDR3 length: 15; clone size: .; J gene: TRBJ1-2
CDR3 protein: CASSLVGGGVQETQYF; CDR3 DNA: TGTGCCAGCAGCTTAGTTGGCGGAGGTGTCCAAGAGACCCAGTACTTC; D gene: .; V gene: TRBV7-2; CDR3 length: 16; clone size: .; J gene: TRBJ2-5
CDR3 protein: CASSPWGWGNTEAFF; CDR3 DNA: TGCGCCAGCAGCCCCTGGGGCTGGGGGAACACTGAAGCTTTCTTT; D gene: .; V gene: TRBV5-1; CDR3 length: 15; clone size: .; J gene: TRBJ1-1
CDR3 protein: CATSIRQSRDTQYF; CDR3 DNA: TGTGCCACCAGCATTCGACAGTCTCGCGATACGCAGTATTTT; D gene: .; V gene: TRBV15; CDR3 length: 14; clone size: .; J gene: TRBJ2-3
CDR3 protein: CASSVRAAPGTEAFF; CDR3 DNA: TGTGCCAGCAGCGTTAGGGCAGCCCCGGGCACTGAAGCTTTCTTT; D gene: .; V gene: TRBV9; CDR3 length: 15; clone size: .; J gene: TRBJ1-1
CDR3 protein: CASSYLPRQATYNEQFF; CDR3 DNA: TGTGCCAGCAGCTATCTCCCCCGACAGGCTACCTACAATGAGCAGTTCTTC; D gene: .; V gene: TRBV7-6; CDR3 length: 17; clone size: .; J gene: TRBJ2-1
CDR3 protein: CASSLPTPTNEKLFF; CDR3 DNA: TGCGCCAGCAGCCTGCCGACCCCAACTAATGAAAAACTGTTTTTT; D gene: .; V gene: TRBV5-1; CDR3 length: 15; clone size: .; J gene: TRBJ1-4
CDR3 protein: CASSLRAGAHQETQYF; CDR3 DNA: TGTGCCAGCAGCTTAAGAGCGGGGGCTCACCAAGAGACCCAGTACTTC; D gene: TRBD2; V gene: TRBV11-1; CDR3 length: 16; clone size: .; J gene: TRBJ2-5
CDR3 protein: CASSYSPGQGYNEQFF; CDR3 DNA: TGTGCCAGCAGTTACTCTCCGGGTCAGGGCTACAATGAGCAGTTCTTC; D gene: .; V gene: TRBV6-5; CDR3 length: 16; clone size: .; J gene: TRBJ2-1
CDR3 protein: CASSRASRSYEQYF; CDR3 DNA: TGTGCCAGCAGTAGGGCTAGCCGATCCTACGAGCAGTACTTC; D gene: .; V gene: TRBV27; CDR3 length: 14; clone size: .; J gene: TRBJ2-7
CDR3 protein: CATSDPGHGGETQHF; CDR3 DNA: TGTGCCACCAGTGATCCTGGACACGGCGGTGAGACCCAGCATTTT; D gene: .; V gene: TRBV24-1; CDR3 length: 15; clone size: .; J gene: TRBJ1-5
CDR3 protein: CASSARGSNEKLFF; CDR3 DNA: TGTGCCAGCTCAGCAAGGGGATCTAATGAAAAACTGTTTTTT; D gene: .; V gene: TRBV18; CDR3 length: 14; clone size: .; J gene: TRBJ1-4
CDR3 protein: CASSVGGSPGELFF; CDR3 DNA: TGTGCCAGCAGCGTGGGGGGGAGCCCCGGGGAGCTGTTTTTT; D gene: TRBD2; V gene: TRBV9; CDR3 length: 14; clone size: .; J gene: TRBJ2-2
CDR3 protein: CASRLGGSGNTIYF; CDR3 DNA: TGTGCCAGCAGACTAGGGGGTTCTGGAAACACCATATATTTT; D gene: .; V gene: TRBV28; CDR3 length: 14; clone size: .; J gene: TRBJ1-3
CDR3 protein: CATNRDRGLGPNTGELFF; CDR3 DNA: TGTGCCACCAACCGGGACAGGGGTCTAGGTCCCAACACCGGGGAGCTGTTTTTT; D gene: TRBD1; V gene: TRBV5-4; CDR3 length: 18; clone size: .; J gene: TRBJ2-2
CDR3 protein: CASSEGNSNQPQHF; CDR3 DNA: TGTGCCAGCAGCGAAGGGAATAGCAATCAGCCCCAGCATTTT; D gene: .; V gene: TRBV9; CDR3 length: 14; clone size: .; J gene: TRBJ1-5
CDR3 protein: CASSLTTGGEKLFF; CDR3 DNA: TGTGCCAGCAGCTTAACGACGGGAGGTGAAAAACTGTTTTTT; D gene: .; V gene: TRBV7-9; CDR3 length: 14; clone size: .; J gene: TRBJ1-4
CDR3 protein: CASRRQGAYEQFF; CDR3 DNA: TGTGCCAGTAGGAGGCAGGGGGCGTATGAGCAGTTCTTC; D gene: TRBD1; V gene: TRBV19; CDR3 length: 13; clone size: .; J gene: TRBJ2-1
CDR3 protein: CATSAGTTLTDTQYF; CDR3 DNA: TGTGCCACCAGTGCCGGGACTACCCTCACAGATACGCAGTATTTT; D gene: TRBD2; V gene: TRBV24-1; CDR3 length: 15; clone size: .; J gene: TRBJ2-3
CDR3 protein: CASSWKGHTNYGYTF; CDR3 DNA: TGTGCCAGCAGCTGGAAGGGACACACTAACTATGGCTACACCTTC; D gene: .; V gene: TRBV7-8; CDR3 length: 15; clone size: once; J gene: TRBJ1-2
CDR3 protein: CASSYSDGGVYGYTF; CDR3 DNA: TGTGCCAGCAGTTACAGCGACGGGGGAGTATATGGCTACACCTTC; D gene: .; V gene: TRBV6-2/TRBV6-3; CDR3 length: 15; clone size: .; J gene: TRBJ1-2
CDR3 protein: CASSQERQGADTIYF; CDR3 DNA: TGTGCCAGCAGCCAAGAGAGACAGGGGGCTGACACCATATATTTT; D gene: TRBD1; V gene: TRBV4-2; CDR3 length: 15; clone size: .; J gene: TRBJ1-3
CDR3 protein: CASSLWTGGQTEAFF; CDR3 DNA: TGCGCCAGCAGCCTATGGACAGGGGGCCAGACTGAAGCTTTCTTT; D gene: TRBD1; V gene: TRBV5-1; CDR3 length: 15; clone size: few; J gene: TRBJ1-1
CDR3 protein: CASSLRQNNSPLHF; CDR3 DNA: TGCGCCAGCAGCTTAAGGCAGAATAATTCACCCCTCCACTTT; D gene: .; V gene: TRBV5-1; CDR3 length: 14; clone size: .; J gene: TRBJ1-6
CDR3 protein: CASSLYRDFYGYTF; CDR3 DNA: TGCGCCAGCAGCCTATATAGGGATTTCTATGGCTACACCTTC; D gene: .; V gene: TRBV4-1; CDR3 length: 14; clone size: .; J gene: TRBJ1-2
CDR3 protein: CATSDASGGSYNEQFF; CDR3 DNA: TGTGCCACCAGTGACGCTAGCGGGGGCTCCTACAATGAGCAGTTCTTC; D gene: TRBD2; V gene: TRBV24-1; CDR3 length: 16; clone size: .; J gene: TRBJ2-1
CDR3 protein: CASRSTGTPYNEQFF; CDR3 DNA: TGTGCCAGCAGGTCCACCGGGACTCCCTACAATGAGCAGTTCTTC; D gene: .; V gene: TRBV11-3; CDR3 length: 15; clone size: .; J gene: TRBJ2-1
CDR3 protein: CASSPMATGHYGYTF; CDR3 DNA: TGCGCCAGCAGCCCCATGGCGACAGGACACTATGGCTACACCTTC; D gene: .; V gene: TRBV4-3; CDR3 length: 15; clone size: .; J gene: TRBJ1-2
CDR3 protein: CASSRGTGGSEQFF; CDR3 DNA: TGTGCCAGCAGCCGGGGGACAGGGGGCAGTGAGCAGTTCTTC; D gene: TRBD1; V gene: TRBV3-1/TRBV3-2; CDR3 length: 14; clone size: .; J gene: TRBJ2-1
CDR3 protein: CASSPRAGESSYEQYF; CDR3 DNA: TGTGCCAGCAGCCCCCGAGCGGGGGAAAGCTCCTACGAGCAGTACTTC; D gene: TRBD2; V gene: TRBV7-9; CDR3 length: 16; clone size: .; J gene: TRBJ2-7
CDR3 protein: CASSINPRQGASGYTF; CDR3 DNA: TGTGCCAGTAGTATAAACCCCCGACAGGGGGCAAGTGGCTACACCTTC; D gene: TRBD1; V gene: TRBV19; CDR3 length: 16; clone size: .; J gene: TRBJ1-2
CDR3 protein: CATSDTGLNEQFF; CDR3 DNA: TGTGCCACCAGTGACACAGGGCTCAATGAGCAGTTCTTC; D gene: .; V gene: TRBV24-1; CDR3 length: 13; clone size: .; J gene: TRBJ2-1
CDR3 protein: CASRPQGAVVFGEQFF; CDR3 DNA: TGTGCCAGCAGACCACAAGGAGCGGTCGTATTTGGTGAGCAGTTCTTC; D gene: .; V gene: TRBV28; CDR3 length: 16; clone size: .; J gene: TRBJ2-1
CDR3 protein: CASRPDRSNSPLHF; CDR3 DNA: TGTGCCAGCAGGCCGGACAGGAGTAATTCACCCCTCCACTTT; D gene: TRBD1; V gene: TRBV6-4; CDR3 length: 14; clone size: .; J gene: TRBJ1-6